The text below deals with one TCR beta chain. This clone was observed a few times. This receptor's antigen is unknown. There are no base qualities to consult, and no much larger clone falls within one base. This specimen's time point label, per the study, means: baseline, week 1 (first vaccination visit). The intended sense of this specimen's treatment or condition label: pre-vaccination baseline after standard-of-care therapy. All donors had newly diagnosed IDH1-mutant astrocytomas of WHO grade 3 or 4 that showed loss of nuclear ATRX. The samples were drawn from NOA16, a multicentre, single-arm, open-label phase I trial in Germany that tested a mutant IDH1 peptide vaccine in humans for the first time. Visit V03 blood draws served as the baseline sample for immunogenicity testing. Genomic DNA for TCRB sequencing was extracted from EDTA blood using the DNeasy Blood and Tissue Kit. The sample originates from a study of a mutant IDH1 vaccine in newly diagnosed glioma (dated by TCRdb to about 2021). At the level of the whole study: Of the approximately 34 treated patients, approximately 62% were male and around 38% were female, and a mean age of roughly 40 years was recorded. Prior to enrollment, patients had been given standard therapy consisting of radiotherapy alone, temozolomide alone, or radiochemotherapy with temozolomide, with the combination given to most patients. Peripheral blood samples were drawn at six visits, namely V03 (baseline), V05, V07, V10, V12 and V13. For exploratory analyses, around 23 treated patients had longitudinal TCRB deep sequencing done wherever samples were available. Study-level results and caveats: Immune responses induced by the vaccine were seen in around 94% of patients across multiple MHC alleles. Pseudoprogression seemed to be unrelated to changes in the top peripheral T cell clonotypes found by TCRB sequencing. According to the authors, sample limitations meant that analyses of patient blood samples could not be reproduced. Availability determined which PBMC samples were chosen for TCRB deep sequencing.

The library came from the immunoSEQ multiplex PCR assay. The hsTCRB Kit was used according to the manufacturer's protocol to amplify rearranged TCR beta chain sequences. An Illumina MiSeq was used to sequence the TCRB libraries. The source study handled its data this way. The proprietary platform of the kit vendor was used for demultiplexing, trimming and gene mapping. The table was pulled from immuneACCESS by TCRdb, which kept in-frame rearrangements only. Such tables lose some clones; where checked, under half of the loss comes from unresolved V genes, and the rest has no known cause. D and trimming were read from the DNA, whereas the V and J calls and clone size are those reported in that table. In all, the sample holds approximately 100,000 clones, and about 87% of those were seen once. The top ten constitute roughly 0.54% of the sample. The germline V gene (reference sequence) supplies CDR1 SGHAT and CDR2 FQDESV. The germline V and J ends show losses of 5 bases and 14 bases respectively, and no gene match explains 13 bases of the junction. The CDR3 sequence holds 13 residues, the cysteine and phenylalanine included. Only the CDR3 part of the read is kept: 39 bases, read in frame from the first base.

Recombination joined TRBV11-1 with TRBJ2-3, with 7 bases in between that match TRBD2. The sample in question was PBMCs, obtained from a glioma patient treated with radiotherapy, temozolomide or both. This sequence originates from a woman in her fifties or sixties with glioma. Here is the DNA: TGTGCCAGCAGCCCCAATGTGAAGCGGGGAGTGTATTTT. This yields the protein CASSPNVKRGVYF.